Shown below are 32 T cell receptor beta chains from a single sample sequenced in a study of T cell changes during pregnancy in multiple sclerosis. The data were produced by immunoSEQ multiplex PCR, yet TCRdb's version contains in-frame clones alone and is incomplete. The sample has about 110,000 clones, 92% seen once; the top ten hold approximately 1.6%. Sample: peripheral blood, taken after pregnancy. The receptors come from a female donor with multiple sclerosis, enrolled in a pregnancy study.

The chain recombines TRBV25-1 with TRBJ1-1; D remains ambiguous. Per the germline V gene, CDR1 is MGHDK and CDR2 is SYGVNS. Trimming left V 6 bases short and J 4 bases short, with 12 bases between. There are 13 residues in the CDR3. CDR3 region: CASRRHQSTEAFF. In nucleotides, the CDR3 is TGTGCCAGCAGACGACACCAGAGCACTGAAGCTTTCTTT.

CDR3 sequence: CASSLVGLSSYEQYF. The CDR3 region has the DNA TGTGCCAGCAGCTTAGTTGGCCTCTCCTCCTACGAGCAGTACTTC. The V and J genes are TRBV7-2 and TRBJ2-7; D not certain. Trimming took off 1 base at V and 0 bases at J, with 10 bases between the two ends. The V gene's germline CDR1 is SGHTA and CDR2 FQGNSA. This CDR3 has 15 residues. The variable domain in full, with the rest retrieved from reference TRBV7-2 and TRBJ2-7, is GAGVSQSPSNKVTEKGKDVELRCDPISGHTALYWYRQSLGQGLEFLIYFQGNSAPDKSGLPSDRFSAERTGGSVSTLTIQRTQQEDSAVYLCASSLVGLSSYEQYFGPGTRLTVT.

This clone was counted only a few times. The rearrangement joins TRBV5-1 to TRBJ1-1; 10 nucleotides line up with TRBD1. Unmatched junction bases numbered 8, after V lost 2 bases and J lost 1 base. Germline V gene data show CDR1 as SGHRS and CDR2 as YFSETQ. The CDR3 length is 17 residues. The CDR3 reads CASSFVGTGESNTEAFF. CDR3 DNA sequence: TGCGCCAGCAGCTTCGTCGGGACAGGGGAGTCGAACACTGAAGCTTTCTTT.

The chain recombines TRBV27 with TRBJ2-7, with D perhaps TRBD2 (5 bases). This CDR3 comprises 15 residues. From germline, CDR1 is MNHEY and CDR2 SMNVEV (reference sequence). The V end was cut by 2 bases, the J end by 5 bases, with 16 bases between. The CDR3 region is CASSLTRPGTHEQYF. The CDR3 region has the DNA TGTGCCAGCAGTTTAACGCGGCCGGGAACCCACGAGCAGTACTTC.

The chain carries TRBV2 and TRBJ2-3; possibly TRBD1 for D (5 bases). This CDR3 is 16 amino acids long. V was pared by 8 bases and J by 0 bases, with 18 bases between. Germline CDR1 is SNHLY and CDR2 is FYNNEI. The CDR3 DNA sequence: TGTGCCAGCTTTATTTGGAATCAGGGAAGCACAGATACGCAGTATTTT. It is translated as CASFIWNQGSTDTQYF.

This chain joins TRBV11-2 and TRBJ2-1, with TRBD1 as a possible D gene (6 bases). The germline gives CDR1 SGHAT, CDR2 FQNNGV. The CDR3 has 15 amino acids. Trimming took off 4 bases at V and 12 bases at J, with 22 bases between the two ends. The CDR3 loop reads CASSSRGFSGSMQFF. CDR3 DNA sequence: TGTGCCAGCAGCTCCAGGGGCTTTTCAGGGAGTATGCAGTTCTTC.

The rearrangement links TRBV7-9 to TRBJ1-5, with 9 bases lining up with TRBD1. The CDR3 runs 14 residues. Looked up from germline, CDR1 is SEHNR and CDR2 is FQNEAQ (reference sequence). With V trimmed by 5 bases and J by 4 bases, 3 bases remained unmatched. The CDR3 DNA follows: TGTGCCAGCAGCCAGGGACAGGGAAATCAGCCCCAGCATTTT. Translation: CASSQGQGNQPQHF.

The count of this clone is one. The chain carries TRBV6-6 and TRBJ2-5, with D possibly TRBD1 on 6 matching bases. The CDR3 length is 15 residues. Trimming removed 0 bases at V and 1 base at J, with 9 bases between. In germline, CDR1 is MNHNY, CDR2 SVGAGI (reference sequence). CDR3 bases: TGTGCCAGCAGTTACTCGAGGGGGTCCCAAGAGACCCAGTACTTC. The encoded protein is CASSYSRGSQETQYF.

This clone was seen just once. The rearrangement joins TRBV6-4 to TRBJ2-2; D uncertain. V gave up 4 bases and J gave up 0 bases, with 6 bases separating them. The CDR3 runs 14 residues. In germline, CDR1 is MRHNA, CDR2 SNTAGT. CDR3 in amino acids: CASSGAPNTGELFF. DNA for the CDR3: TGTGCCAGCAGTGGGGCACCGAACACCGGGGAGCTGTTTTTT.

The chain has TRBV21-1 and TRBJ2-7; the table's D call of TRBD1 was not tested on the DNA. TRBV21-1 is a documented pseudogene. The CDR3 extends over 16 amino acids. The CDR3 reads CASSKEGAGAIYEQYF. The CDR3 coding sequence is TGTGCCAGCAGCAAAGAGGGGGCAGGGGCGATCTACGAGCAGTACTTC.

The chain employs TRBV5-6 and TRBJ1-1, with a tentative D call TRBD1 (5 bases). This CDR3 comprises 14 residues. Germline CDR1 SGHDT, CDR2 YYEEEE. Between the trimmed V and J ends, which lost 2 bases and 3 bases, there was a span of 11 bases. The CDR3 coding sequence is TGTGCCAGCAGCTTATCACCCAGGGACACTGAAGCTTTCTTT. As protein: CASSLSPRDTEAFF.

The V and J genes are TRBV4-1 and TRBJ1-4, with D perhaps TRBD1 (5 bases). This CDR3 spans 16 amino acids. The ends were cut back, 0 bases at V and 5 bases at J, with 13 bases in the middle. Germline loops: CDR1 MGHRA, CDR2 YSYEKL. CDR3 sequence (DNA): TGCGCCAGCAGCCAAGATCGGCAGGGAAAGAATGAAAAACTGTTTTTT. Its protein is CASSQDRQGKNEKLFF.

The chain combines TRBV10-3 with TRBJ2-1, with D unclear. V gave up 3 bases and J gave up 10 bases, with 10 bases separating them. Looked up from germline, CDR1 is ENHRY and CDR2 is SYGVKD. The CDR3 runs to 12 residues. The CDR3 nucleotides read TGTGCCATCAGTGATCGCAGCGCCGAGCAGTTCTTC. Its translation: CAISDRSAEQFF.

The CDR3 region has the DNA TGTGCCAGCAGTTCTACAGGGGCCGTTAATGAAAAACTGTTTTTT. This sequence encodes CASSSTGAVNEKLFF. This sequence joins TRBV6-5 and TRBJ1-4, with 7 bases identical to TRBD1. The germline V gene encodes CDR1 MNHEY and CDR2 SVGAGI. There are 15 residues in the CDR3. Trimming at V came to 4 bases and at J to 4 bases, leaving 6 bases not matched to a gene.

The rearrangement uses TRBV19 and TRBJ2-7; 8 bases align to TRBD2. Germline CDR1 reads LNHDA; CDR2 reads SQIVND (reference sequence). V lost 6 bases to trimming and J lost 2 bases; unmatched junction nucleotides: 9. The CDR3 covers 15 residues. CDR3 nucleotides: TGTGCCAGTAGCCTCACGCGGGGGGTTACCTACGAGCAGTACTTC. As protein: CASSLTRGVTYEQYF.

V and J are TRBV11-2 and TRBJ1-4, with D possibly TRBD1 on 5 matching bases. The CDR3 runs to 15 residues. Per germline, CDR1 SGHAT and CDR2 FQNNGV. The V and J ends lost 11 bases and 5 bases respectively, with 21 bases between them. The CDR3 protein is CAPGRGLAGNEKLFF. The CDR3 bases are TGTGCCCCTGGGCGGGGCCTTGCGGGGAATGAAAAACTGTTTTTT. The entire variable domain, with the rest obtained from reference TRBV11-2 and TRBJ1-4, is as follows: EAGVAQSPRYKIIEKRQSVAFWCNPISGHATLYWYQQILGQGPKLLIQFQNNGVVDDSQLPKDRFSAERLKGVDSTLKIQPAKLEDSAVYLCAPGRGLAGNEKLFFGSGTQLSVL.

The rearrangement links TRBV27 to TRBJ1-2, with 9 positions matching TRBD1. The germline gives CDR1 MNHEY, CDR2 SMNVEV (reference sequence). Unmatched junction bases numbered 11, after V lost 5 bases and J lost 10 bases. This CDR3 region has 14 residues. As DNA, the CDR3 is TGTGCCAGCAGTCCCTCGACAGGGGGGTTTGCCTACACCTTC. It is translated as CASSPSTGGFAYTF.

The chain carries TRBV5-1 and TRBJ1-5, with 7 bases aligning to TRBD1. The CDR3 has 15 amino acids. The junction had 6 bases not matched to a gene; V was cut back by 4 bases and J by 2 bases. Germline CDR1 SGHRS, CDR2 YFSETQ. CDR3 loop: CASSLAGQRNQPQHF. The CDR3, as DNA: TGCGCCAGCAGCCTTGCGGGACAGCGCAATCAGCCCCAGCATTTT.

The CDR3 spells CASSYGGISGNTIYF. In nucleotides, the CDR3 is TGCGCCAGCAGCTACGGGGGTATCTCTGGAAACACCATATATTTT. The chain links TRBV5-1 to TRBJ1-3; maybe TRBD1 (5 bases). Germline values: CDR1 SGHRS, CDR2 YFSETQ. CDR3 size: 15 residues. Trimming cost V 3 bases and J 0 bases, with 10 bases left between them.

CDR3 sequence (DNA): TGTGCCAGTAAGACAGACTCCTACGAGCAGTACTTC. Translating it yields CASKTDSYEQYF. The chain employs TRBV2 and TRBJ2-7; D may be TRBD1 (5 bases). CDR3 length: 12 amino acids. Germline V CDR1 and CDR2: SNHLY, FYNNEI. The V and J ends lost 9 bases and 0 bases respectively, with 9 bases between them.

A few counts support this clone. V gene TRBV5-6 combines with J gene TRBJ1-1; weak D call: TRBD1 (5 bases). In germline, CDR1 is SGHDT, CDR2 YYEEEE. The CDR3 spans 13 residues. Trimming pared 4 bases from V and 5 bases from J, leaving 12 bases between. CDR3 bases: TGTGCCAGCAGCGGGGCCCTTTTGACTGAAGCTTTCTTT. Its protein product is CASSGALLTEAFF.

The CDR3 DNA sequence: TGTGCCAGCAGCCGGACTAGCGGGGGTTACGAGCAGTACTTC. It is translated as CASSRTSGGYEQYF. The chain couples TRBV7-2 to TRBJ2-7; TRBD2 matches 13 bases. The germline V gene has CDR1 SGHTA and CDR2 FQGNSA. The CDR3 is made up of 14 amino acids. V shed 5 bases and J 4 bases; nucleotides not matched to a gene: 2.

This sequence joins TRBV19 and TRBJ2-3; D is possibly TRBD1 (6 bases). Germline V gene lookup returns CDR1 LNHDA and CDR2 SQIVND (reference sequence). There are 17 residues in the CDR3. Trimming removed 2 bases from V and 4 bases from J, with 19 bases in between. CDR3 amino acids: CASSIPRDTGPSDTQYF. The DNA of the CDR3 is TGTGCCAGTAGTATACCCCGGGACACCGGACCGTCAGATACGCAGTATTTT.

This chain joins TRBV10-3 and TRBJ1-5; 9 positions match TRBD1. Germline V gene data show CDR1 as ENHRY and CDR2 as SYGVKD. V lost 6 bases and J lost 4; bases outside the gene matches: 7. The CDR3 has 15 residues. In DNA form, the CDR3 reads TGTGCCATCAGCCGGGACAGGGCGGCGAATCAGCCCCAGCATTTT. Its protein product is CAISRDRAANQPQHF.

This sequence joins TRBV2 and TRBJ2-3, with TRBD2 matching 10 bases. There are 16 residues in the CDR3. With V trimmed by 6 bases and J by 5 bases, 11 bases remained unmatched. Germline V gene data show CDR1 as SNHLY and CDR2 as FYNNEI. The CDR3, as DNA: TGTGCCAGCAGGGACAAGCGGGGGGGCCTTGGAGATACGCAGTATTTT. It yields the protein CASRDKRGGLGDTQYF.

CDR3 region: CASSLTGDGYTF. The DNA for the CDR3 is TGTGCCAGCAGCTTAACAGGGGATGGCTACACCTTC. J is TRBJ1-2 and V is TRBV7-9, with 7 bases lining up with TRBD1. The CDR3 is 12 amino acids. After removal of 2 bases from V and 6 bases from J, the junction contained 0 bases not matched to a gene. The germline V gene has CDR1 SEHNR and CDR2 FQNEAQ (reference sequence). The complete variable domain, with remaining parts taken from reference TRBV7-9 and TRBJ1-2, reads DTGVSQNPRHKITKRGQNVTFRCDPISEHNRLYWYRQTLGQGPEFLTYFQNEAQLEKSRLLSDRFSAERPKGSFSTLEIQRTEQGDSAMYLCASSLTGDGYTFGSGTRLTVV.

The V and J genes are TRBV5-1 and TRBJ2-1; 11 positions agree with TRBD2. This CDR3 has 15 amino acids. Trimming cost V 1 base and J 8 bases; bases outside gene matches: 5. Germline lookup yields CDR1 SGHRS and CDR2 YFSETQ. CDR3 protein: CASSLTSGSFDEQFF. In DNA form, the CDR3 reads TGCGCCAGCAGCTTGACTAGCGGGAGCTTCGATGAGCAGTTCTTC.

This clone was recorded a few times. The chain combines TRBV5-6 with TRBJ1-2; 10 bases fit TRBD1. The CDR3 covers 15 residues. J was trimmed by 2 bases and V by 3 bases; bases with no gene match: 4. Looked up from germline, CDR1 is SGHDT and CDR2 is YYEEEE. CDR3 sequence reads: CASSWGGQGNYGYTF. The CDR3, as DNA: TGTGCCAGCAGCTGGGGGGGACAGGGGAACTATGGCTACACCTTC. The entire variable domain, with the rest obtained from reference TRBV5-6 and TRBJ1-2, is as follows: DAGVTQSPTHLIKTRGQQVTLRCSPKSGHDTVSWYQQALGQGPQFIFQYYEEEERQRGNFPDRFSGHQFPNYSSELNVNALLLGDSALYLCASSWGGQGNYGYTFGSGTRLTVV.

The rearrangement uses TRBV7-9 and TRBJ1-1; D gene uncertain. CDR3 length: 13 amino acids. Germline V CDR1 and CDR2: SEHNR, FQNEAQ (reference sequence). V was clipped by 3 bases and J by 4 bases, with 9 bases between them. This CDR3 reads CASSFPGGTEAFF. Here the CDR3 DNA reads TGTGCCAGCAGCTTCCCGGGAGGCACTGAAGCTTTCTTT.

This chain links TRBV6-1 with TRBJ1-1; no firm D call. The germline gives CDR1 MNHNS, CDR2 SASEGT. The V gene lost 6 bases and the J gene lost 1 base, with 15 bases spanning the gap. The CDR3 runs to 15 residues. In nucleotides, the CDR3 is TGTGCCAGCAGGCGATCCGGCGGAGAGAACACTGAAGCTTTCTTT. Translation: CASRRSGGENTEAFF.

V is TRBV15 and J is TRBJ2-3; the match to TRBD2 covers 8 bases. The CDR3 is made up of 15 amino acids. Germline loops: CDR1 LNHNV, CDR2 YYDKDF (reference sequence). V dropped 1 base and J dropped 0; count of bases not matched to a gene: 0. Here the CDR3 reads CATSRASGSTDTQYF. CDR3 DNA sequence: TGTGCCACCAGCAGAGCTAGCGGGAGCACAGATACGCAGTATTTT.

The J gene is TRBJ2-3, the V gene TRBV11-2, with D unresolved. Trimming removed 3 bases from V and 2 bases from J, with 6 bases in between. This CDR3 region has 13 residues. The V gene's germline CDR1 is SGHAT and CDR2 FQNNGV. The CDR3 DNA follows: TGTGCCAGCAGCTTCGAGCCCACAGATACGCAGTATTTT. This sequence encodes CASSFEPTDTQYF.